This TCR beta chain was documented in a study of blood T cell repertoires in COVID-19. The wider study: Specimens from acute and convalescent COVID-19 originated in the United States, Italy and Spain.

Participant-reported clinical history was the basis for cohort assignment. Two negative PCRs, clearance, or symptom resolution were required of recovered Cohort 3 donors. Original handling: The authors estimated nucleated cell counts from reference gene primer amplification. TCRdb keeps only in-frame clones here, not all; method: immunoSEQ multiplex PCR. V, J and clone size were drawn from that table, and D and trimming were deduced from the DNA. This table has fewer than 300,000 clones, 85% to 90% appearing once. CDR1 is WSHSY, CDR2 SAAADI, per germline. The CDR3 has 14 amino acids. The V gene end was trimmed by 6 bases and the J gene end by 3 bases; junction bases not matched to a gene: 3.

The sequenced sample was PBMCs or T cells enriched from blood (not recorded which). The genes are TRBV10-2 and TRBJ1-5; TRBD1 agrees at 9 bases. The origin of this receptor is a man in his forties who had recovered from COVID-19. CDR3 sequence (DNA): TGCGCCAGCAGCCGGGACAGGGTCAATCAGCCCCAGCATTTT. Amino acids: CASSRDRVNQPQHF.